This T cell receptor (beta chain) came from a study of long-term antiretroviral therapy in people with HIV. Overall study results and limits: Clones that expanded before ART (that is, prior to treatment) dominated the repertoire at all time points.

Run at survey level, the immunoSEQ assay was version v3.0. Researchers set sequencing to target roughly 35,000-55,000 T-cell genomes per sample. The method was immunoSEQ multiplex PCR; TCRdb's version includes in-frame clones alone and lacks a portion of them. In the table there are 25,000 to 35,000 clones, around 92% of which are singletons. Worth noting for this clone: Its specificity is unknown.

There are 15 residues in the CDR3. Germline V gene data show CDR1 as SEHNR and CDR2 as FQNEAQ (reference sequence). The germline V and J ends were trimmed by 2 bases and 2 bases, with 10 bases remaining between them. Sample: unsorted PBMCs, taken around 7.4 years after starting antiretroviral therapy. This clonotype originated in a man aged 45 to 65 with HIV. V is TRBV7-9 and J is TRBJ1-3; maybe TRBD1 (6 bases). In DNA form, the CDR3 reads TGTGCCAGCAGCTTATCTACAGGGCCTGGAAACACCATATATTTT. Translated: CASSLSTGPGNTIYF.